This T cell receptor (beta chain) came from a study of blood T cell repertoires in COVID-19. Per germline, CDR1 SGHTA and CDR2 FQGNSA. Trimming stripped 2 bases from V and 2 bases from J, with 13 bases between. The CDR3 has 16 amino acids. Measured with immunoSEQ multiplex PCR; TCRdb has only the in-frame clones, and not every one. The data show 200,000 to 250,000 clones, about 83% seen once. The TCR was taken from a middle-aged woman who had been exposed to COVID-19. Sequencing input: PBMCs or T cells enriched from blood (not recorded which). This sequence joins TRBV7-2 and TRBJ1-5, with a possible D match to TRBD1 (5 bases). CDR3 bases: TGTGCCAGCAGCTTAACCCCCGTAGGGGGCAATCAGCCCCAGCATTTT. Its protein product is CASSLTPVGGNQPQHF.